Each of the 25 T cell receptor delta chains below was sequenced from the same sample in a study of Vδ1+ human thymocytes (dated 2018 in TCRdb). On the study overall, not on this receptor specifically: In contrast to oligoclonal peripheral blood repertoires, thymic TRG and TRD repertoires appeared to be highly polyclonal with Gaussian CDR3 length distributions.

These TCRs are of unknown antigen specificity. Instrument on record: Illumina MiSeq. RNA extraction was performed with the RNeasy mini kit, and reverse transcription was done with Superscript III. Multiplex PCR was used to generate CDR3 amplicons, with pooled V-gene forward primers and a constant-region reverse primer carrying Illumina adaptor overhangs. Identical DNA sequences were merged into single rows after TCRdb reprocessed the public reads with CATT. Present in this sample are about 58,000 delta-chain clones, roughly 16% of which were seen just once. 0.39% of the sample lies in the top ten. Input material: Vdelta1+ gamma-delta thymocytes from the thymus. The sample's cell subset or site label is to be understood as: FACS-sorted CD3+ TCRalphabeta- TCRVdelta1+ TCRVdelta2- thymocytes. These receptors came from a girl in the first two years of life who had congenital heart surgery.

The sample holds a few counts of this clone. One junction end disagrees with the germline gene, perhaps due to a read error. The chain carries TRDV1 and TRDJ1; D is possibly TRDD3 (5 bases). This CDR3 region has 18 residues. Germline V gene sequence: CDR1 TSWWSYY, CDR2 QGS. CDR3 sequence reads: CALGELVRVYPYTDKLIF. The CDR3 region has the DNA TGTGCTCTCGGGGAACTGGTAAGAGTCTACCCGTACACCGATAAACTCATCTTT.

The genes are TRDV1 and TRDJ1; D assignment may be TRDD2 or TRDD3 (7 bases each). The V end lost 4 bases, the J end lost 3 bases, and 42 bases lay between the germline ends. This CDR3 comprises 24 residues. Germline V gives CDR1 TSWWSYY, CDR2 QGS. The CDR3 bases are TGTGCTCTTGGGGCCGGTTCCTTCCTGCTTCCTTACTGGGGACTGACGGGTATAGCCGATAAACTCATCTTT. Protein: CALGAGSFLLPYWGLTGIADKLIF.

V is TRDV1 and J is TRDJ1; 11 bases are shared with TRDD3. V gave up 2 bases and J gave up 1 base; unmatched junction bases: 21. The CDR3 extends over 22 amino acids. Looked up from germline, CDR1 is TSWWSYY and CDR2 is QGS. In nucleotides, the CDR3 is TGTGCTCTTGGGGAATCTCTCCCCTACCCTGGGGGATACCTTCCGTCCACCGATAAACTCATCTTT. Protein product: CALGESLPYPGGYLPSTDKLIF.

This clone showed up just a few times. J is TRDJ1 and V is TRDV1, with a possible D match to TRDD3 (9 bases). The germline V gene has CDR1 TSWWSYY and CDR2 QGS. Between the trimmed V and J ends, which lost 2 bases and 1 base, there was a span of 38 bases. The length of the CDR3 is 24 residues. The CDR3 DNA reads as TGTGCTCTTGGGGAAAATGAAGGGAGGGCTTCCTACGTGGCGGGGATACGGGTCACCGATAAACTCATCTTT. It codes for CALGENEGRASYVAGIRVTDKLIF.

Only a few counts were recorded for this clone. This chain links TRDV1 with TRDJ1, with TRDD2 identical over 9 bases. J lost 4 bases, V lost 5 bases, and 11 bases had no gene match. Germline assignment: CDR1 TSWWSYY and CDR2 QGS. The CDR3 has 16 residues. The CDR3: CALGSFLRPSFDKLIF. The CDR3 DNA reads TGTGCTCTTGGGTCCTTCCTACGGCCCTCGTTCGATAAACTCATCTTT.

This clone was found a few times. The chain uses TRDV1 and TRDJ1, with TRDD3 identical over 9 bases. V was clipped by 0 bases and J by 1 base; unmatched bases: 15. Germline V gene data show CDR1 as TSWWSYY and CDR2 as QGS. The CDR3 runs 20 residues. CDR3: CALGELKHVRGIPGTDKLIF. The CDR3 DNA reads as TGTGCTCTTGGGGAACTTAAACACGTTCGGGGGATACCGGGCACCGATAAACTCATCTTT.

The rearrangement joins TRDV1 to TRDJ1; 10 positions match TRDD3. Germline-derived CDR1 and CDR2 are TSWWSYY and QGS. The CDR3 spans 15 residues. The V and J ends lost 8 bases and 0 bases, in that order; junction bases with no gene match: 6. As DNA, the CDR3 is TGTGCTCTTCTTTTCGGGGGATACGACACCGATAAACTCATCTTT. It translates to CALLFGGYDTDKLIF.

This clone was counted between two and nine times. The chain is built from TRDV1 and TRDJ1; 10 positions agree with TRDD3. J lost 2 bases, V lost 5 bases, and 29 bases had no gene match. Germline V gives CDR1 TSWWSYY, CDR2 QGS. The CDR3 has 23 amino acids. Here the CDR3 DNA reads TGTGCTCTTGGGCTAGGCCTTCCCCCTTGGTTGGGGGATACCCCTCTAGGGACCGATAAACTCATCTTT. Translation: CALGLGLPPWLGDTPLGTDKLIF.

The chain is built from TRDV1 and TRDJ1; D is perhaps TRDD3 (6 bases). The V and J ends lost 3 bases and 3 bases respectively, with 38 bases between them. Germline V gene data show CDR1 as TSWWSYY and CDR2 as QGS. The CDR3 spans 23 residues. CDR3 coding DNA: TGTGCTCTTGGGGAGTTGCGGGGCTACGGTTCTCGTGAGTCTGGGGCCCCCCCCGATAAACTCATCTTT. This encodes CALGELRGYGSRESGAPPDKLIF.

The V and J genes are TRDV1 and TRDJ1; the D gene is possibly TRDD2 (5 bases). Trimming took 0 bases from V and 3 from J, leaving 20 bases between them. Germline V gives CDR1 TSWWSYY, CDR2 QGS. The CDR3 spans 18 residues. CDR3 sequence: CALGELGPLLSGPDKLIF. The DNA for the CDR3 is TGTGCTCTTGGGGAACTAGGGCCCCTACTGAGCGGGCCCGATAAACTCATCTTT.

The chain links TRDV1 to TRDJ1; no clear D. V shed 0 bases and J shed 3 bases, with 26 bases lying between them. This CDR3 has 20 amino acids. Germline CDR1 is TSWWSYY and CDR2 is QGS. CDR3 region: CALGELGGQTDGRNADKLIF. Written as DNA, the CDR3 is TGTGCTCTTGGGGAACTAGGTGGTCAGACCGATGGACGTAACGCCGATAAACTCATCTTT.

This chain links TRDV1 with TRDJ1; 8 bases align to TRDD3. The CDR3 extends over 21 amino acids. Losses at the gene ends were 2 bases for V and 1 base for J; bases not matched to a gene: 21. The germline V gene encodes CDR1 TSWWSYY and CDR2 QGS. CDR3 DNA: TGTGCTCTTGGGGAAAAACTCCCACCCTACTGGGGGCCCTACTTCACCGATAAACTCATCTTT. Translated, it gives CALGEKLPPYWGPYFTDKLIF.

The chain is built from TRDV1 and TRDJ1; possibly TRDD2 for D (8 bases). The V gene's germline CDR1 is TSWWSYY and CDR2 QGS. Trimming shortened V by 4 bases and J by 0 bases, and 27 bases separated the two germline ends. This CDR3 has 20 amino acids. DNA of the CDR3: TGTGCTCTTGGGGGAGAGACTTCCTACATCGTGGGGGAAGACACCGATAAACTCATCTTT. Translated, it gives CALGGETSYIVGEDTDKLIF.

This clone appeared a few times. This sequence joins TRDV1 and TRDJ1; 13 nucleotides match TRDD3. J lost 5 bases, V lost 0 bases, and 27 bases had no gene match. This CDR3 spans 24 amino acids. CDR1 TSWWSYY and CDR2 QGS come from the germline V gene. The CDR3 bases are TGTGCTCTTGGGGAACTGTCCTACGTCCCTACTGGGGGATACGCGAACGGTGAAAAAGATAAACTCATCTTT. Its translation: CALGELSYVPTGGYANGEKDKLIF.

This clone was observed at least ten times. This specimen includes other DNA sequences encoding the same CDR3. V gene TRDV1 combines with J gene TRDJ1, with D unclear. The CDR3 is 12 amino acids. Germline CDR1 and CDR2: TSWWSYY and QGS. V was pared by 1 base and J by 9 bases, with 9 bases between. The CDR3 DNA is TGTGCTCTTGGGGAACCAGAGATGGAACTCATCTTT. Protein product: CALGEPEMELIF.

This clone was detected only a few times. The genes are TRDV1 and TRDJ1, with TRDD3 matching 7 bases. From germline, CDR1 is TSWWSYY and CDR2 QGS. This CDR3 is 18 amino acids long. V gave up 2 bases and J gave up 2 bases; unmatched junction bases: 14. The CDR3 sequence is CALGECRYWGWGTDKLIF. The DNA for the CDR3 is TGTGCTCTTGGGGAATGTCGATACTGGGGATGGGGGACCGATAAACTCATCTTT.

Details on this clone: Being one base from a much bigger clone, this may be a read error. The chain couples TRDV2 to TRDJ1; no clear D gene. Trimming stripped 3 bases from V and 0 bases from J, with 19 bases between. CDR3 length: 17 residues. Germline-derived CDR1 and CDR2 are GEAIGNYY and EKD. CDR3 protein: CACDSQEGTTYTDKLIF. The CDR3, as DNA: TGTGCCTGTGACTCGCAGGAGGGAACCACGTACACCGATAAACTCATCTTT.

The chain joins TRDV1 to TRDJ1; 13 bases agree with TRDD3. The CDR3 totals 24 residues. From germline, CDR1 is TSWWSYY and CDR2 QGS. The V gene end was trimmed by 0 bases and the J gene end by 0 bases; junction bases not matched to a gene: 22. The DNA of the CDR3 is TGTGCTCTTGGGGAACTGCCTCCCTGGCCCGTACTGGGGGATACGGGATTGTACACCGATAAACTCATCTTT. Protein product: CALGELPPWPVLGDTGLYTDKLIF.

This rearrangement joins TRDV1 to TRDJ1; D is possibly TRDD2 or TRDD3 (5 bases each). Trimming left V 0 bases short and J 5 bases short, with 13 bases between. Germline V gives CDR1 TSWWSYY, CDR2 QGS. CDR3 length equals 15 residues. The CDR3 coding sequence is TGTGCTCTTGGGGAACTTTCCCTACGGGGAGATAAACTCATCTTT. Its translation: CALGELSLRGDKLIF.

This clone was observed a handful of times. This rearrangement joins TRDV1 to TRDJ1, with 8 positions matching TRDD3. Germline CDR1 is TSWWSYY and CDR2 is QGS. V was pared by 3 bases and J by 0 bases, with 12 bases of the junction left unmatched. The CDR3 has 18 residues. The CDR3 nucleotides read TGTGCTCTTGGGGACCCTGGGGGACCCCTTATTAACACCGATAAACTCATCTTT. This translates into CALGDPGGPLINTDKLIF.

The rearrangement links TRDV2 to TRDJ1; 10 bases align to TRDD3. Germline V lookup: CDR1 GEAIGNYY, CDR2 EKD. V dropped 0 bases and J dropped 7; count of bases not matched to a gene: 16. The CDR3 is 18 residues long. Here the CDR3 reads CACDTGETGGSDHSKLIF. Written as DNA, the CDR3 is TGTGCCTGTGACACCGGGGAGACTGGGGGATCAGACCACTCTAAACTCATCTTT.

This clone was seen only a few times. This sequence joins TRDV1 and TRDJ1, with 8 bases aligning to TRDD3. The CDR3 runs 19 residues. V lost 0 bases to trimming and J lost 1 base; unmatched junction nucleotides: 13. Germline V gene lookup returns CDR1 TSWWSYY and CDR2 QGS. The CDR3 DNA reads TGTGCTCTTGGGGAACTACCACTACGATACTGGGGGGGCACCGATAAACTCATCTTT. Its translation: CALGELPLRYWGGTDKLIF.

This clone was detected a few times. The rearrangement links TRDV1 to TRDJ1, with 12 bases aligning to TRDD3. Germline V gene lookup returns CDR1 TSWWSYY and CDR2 QGS. The trim removed 1 base at V and 7 bases at J, leaving 7 bases unmatched. The CDR3 sequence is 16 residues long. CDR3 in DNA: TGTGCTCTTGGGGAACCAATGGCTGGGGGATACGGTAAACTCATCTTT. It translates to CALGEPMAGGYGKLIF.

This clone was seen a handful of times. V is TRDV1 and J is TRDJ1, with a possible D match to TRDD2 (6 bases). The V gene lost 4 bases and the J gene lost 0 bases, with 18 bases spanning the gap. The CDR3 runs 17 residues. Per germline, CDR1 TSWWSYY and CDR2 QGS. This chain's CDR3 is CALGGRPSPEYTDKLIF. Here the CDR3 DNA reads TGTGCTCTTGGGGGACGGCCTTCCCCGGAGTACACCGATAAACTCATCTTT.

This clone was recorded a few times. Because the CDR3's place on the DNA is in doubt, the DNA is left out and the CDR3 is given as listed by TCRdb. The chain links TRAV29/DV5 to TRDJ1; the DNA was not compared with TRDD3, the D call given in the table. The CDR3 totals 23 residues, both ends included. Germline loops: CDR1 NSMFDY, CDR2 ISSIKDK. The CDR3 protein is CSVLLCSKRTSSYGASNGDKLIF.